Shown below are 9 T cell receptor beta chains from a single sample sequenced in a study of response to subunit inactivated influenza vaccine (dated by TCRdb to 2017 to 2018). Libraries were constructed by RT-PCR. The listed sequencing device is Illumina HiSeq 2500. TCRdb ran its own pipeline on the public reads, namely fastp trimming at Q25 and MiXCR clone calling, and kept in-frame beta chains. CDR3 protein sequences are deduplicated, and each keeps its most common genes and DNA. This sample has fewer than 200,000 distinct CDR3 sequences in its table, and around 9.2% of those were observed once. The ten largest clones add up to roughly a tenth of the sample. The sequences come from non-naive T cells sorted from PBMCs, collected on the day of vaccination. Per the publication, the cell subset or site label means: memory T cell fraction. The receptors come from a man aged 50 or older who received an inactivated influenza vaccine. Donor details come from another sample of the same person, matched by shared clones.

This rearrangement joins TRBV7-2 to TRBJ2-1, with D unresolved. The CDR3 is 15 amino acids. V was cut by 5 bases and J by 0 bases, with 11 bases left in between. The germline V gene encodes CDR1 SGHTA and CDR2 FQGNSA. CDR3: CASSVTESSYNEQFF. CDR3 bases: TGTGCCAGCAGCGTAACAGAGAGCTCCTACAATGAGCAGTTCTTC.

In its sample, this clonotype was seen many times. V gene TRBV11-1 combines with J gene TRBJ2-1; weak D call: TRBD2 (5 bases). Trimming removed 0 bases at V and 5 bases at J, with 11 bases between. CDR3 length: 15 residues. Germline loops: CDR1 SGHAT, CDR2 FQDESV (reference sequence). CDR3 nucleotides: TGTGCCAGCAGCTTAGCTCTCCCCGGGGACAATGAGCAGTTCTTC. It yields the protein CASSLALPGDNEQFF.

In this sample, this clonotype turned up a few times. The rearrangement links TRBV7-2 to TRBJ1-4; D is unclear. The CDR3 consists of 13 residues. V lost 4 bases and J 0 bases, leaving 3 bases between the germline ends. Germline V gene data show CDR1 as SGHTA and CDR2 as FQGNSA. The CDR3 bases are TGTGCCAGCAGCTCGGCAACTAATGAAAAACTGTTTTTT. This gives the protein CASSSATNEKLFF. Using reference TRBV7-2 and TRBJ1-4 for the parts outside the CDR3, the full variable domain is GAGVSQSPSNKVTEKGKDVELRCDPISGHTALYWYRQSLGQGLEFLIYFQGNSAPDKSGLPSDRFSAERTGGSVSTLTIQRTQQEDSAVYLCASSSATNEKLFFGSGTQLSVL.

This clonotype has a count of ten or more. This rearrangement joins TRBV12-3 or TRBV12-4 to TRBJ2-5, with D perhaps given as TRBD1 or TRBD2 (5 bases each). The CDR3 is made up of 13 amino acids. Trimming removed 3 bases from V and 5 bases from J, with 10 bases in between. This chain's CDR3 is CASSFGGLETQYF. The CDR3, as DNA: TGTGCCAGCAGTTTTGGGGGTCTGGAGACCCAGTACTTC.

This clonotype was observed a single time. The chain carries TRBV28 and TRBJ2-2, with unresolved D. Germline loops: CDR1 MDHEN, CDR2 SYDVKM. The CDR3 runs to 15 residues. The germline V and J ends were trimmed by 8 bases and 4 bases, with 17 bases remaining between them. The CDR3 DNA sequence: TGTGCCAGCGCCCCGAGTGGGCCGGGCACCGGGGAGCTGTTTTTT. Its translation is CASAPSGPGTGELFF.

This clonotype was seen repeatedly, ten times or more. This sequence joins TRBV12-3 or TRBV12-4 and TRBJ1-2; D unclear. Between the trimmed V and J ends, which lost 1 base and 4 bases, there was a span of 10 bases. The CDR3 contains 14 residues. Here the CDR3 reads CASSLGAARYGYTF. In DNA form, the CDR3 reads TGTGCCAGCAGTTTAGGGGCAGCTCGCTATGGCTACACCTTC.

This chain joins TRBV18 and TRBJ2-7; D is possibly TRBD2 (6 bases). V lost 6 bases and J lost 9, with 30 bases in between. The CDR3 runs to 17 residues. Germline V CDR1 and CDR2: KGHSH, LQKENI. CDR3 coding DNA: TGTGCCAGCTCTCTTGCCCAGGGAGGAAAGACGGGGAACGGGCAGTACTTC. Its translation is CASSLAQGGKTGNGQYF.

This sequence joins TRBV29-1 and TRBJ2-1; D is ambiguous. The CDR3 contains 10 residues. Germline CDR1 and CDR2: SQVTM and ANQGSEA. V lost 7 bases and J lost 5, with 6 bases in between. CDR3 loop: CSARNNEQFF. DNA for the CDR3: TGCAGCGCCAGGAACAATGAGCAGTTCTTC.

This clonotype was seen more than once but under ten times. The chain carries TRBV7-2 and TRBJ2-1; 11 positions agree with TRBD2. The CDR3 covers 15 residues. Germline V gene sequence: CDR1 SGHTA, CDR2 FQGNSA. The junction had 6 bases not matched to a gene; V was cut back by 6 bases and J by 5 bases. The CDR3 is CASRTGTSGNNEQFF. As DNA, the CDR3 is TGTGCCAGCAGGACCGGGACTAGCGGTAACAATGAGCAGTTCTTC. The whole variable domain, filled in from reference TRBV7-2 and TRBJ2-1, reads GAGVSQSPSNKVTEKGKDVELRCDPISGHTALYWYRQSLGQGLEFLIYFQGNSAPDKSGLPSDRFSAERTGGSVSTLTIQRTQQEDSAVYLCASRTGTSGNNEQFFGPGTRLTVL.